These T cell receptor beta chains were read from a single sample in a study of blood T cells in healthy people across ages. TCRdb fed the 5' RACE reads into MiXCR, producing one record per CDR3 protein. This sample has 1.5 million to 1.9 million distinct CDR3 sequences; approximately 43% occur once, and the top ten carry about 4%. The sequencing input was blood. The receptors originated from a woman in her late teens or twenties in good health. Each CDR3 is given with its conserved first and last residue. A D gene is named only where the DNA matches it firmly. Where a row states a size, it is once, few, many or the class of an expanded clone; other rows omit it.

d_call j_call clone_size v_call cdr3_nt cdr3_aa
- TRBJ1-1 - TRBV5-6 TGTGCCAGCAGACTTGGCGGGGGGGCTTTTAACACTGAAGCTTTCTTT CASRLGGGAFNTEAFF
- TRBJ1-4 - TRBV4-1 TGCGCCAGCAGCCAGGTTTACCTTGCAACTAATGAAAAACTGTTTTTT CASSQVYLATNEKLFF
TRBD2 TRBJ2-5 - TRBV7-2 TGTGCCAGCAGCTTAGGTGGGGTGGGTCTAGCGGGAGGGACCCAGTACTTC CASSLGGVGLAGGTQYF
- TRBJ2-3 few TRBV28 TGTGCCAGCAGTCCTGGGACTTTCTTCACAGATACGCAGTATTTT CASSPGTFFTDTQYF
TRBD2 TRBJ2-7 - TRBV4-3 TGCGCCAGCAGCCAATCAAGCGGGGGCTCCTACGAGCAGTACTTC CASSQSSGGSYEQYF
- TRBJ2-7 few TRBV5-1 TGCGCCAGCAGCTTGGAGTCCGGAGGCTCCTACGAGCAGTACTTC CASSLESGGSYEQYF
TRBD2 TRBJ2-1 - TRBV7-3 TGTGCCAGCAGCTTTCGGACTAGCCCGTACAATGAGCAGTTCTTC CASSFRTSPYNEQFF
- TRBJ2-1 - TRBV11-2 TGTGGGCTGGGTGGCAGTGAGCAGTTCTTC CGLGGSEQFF
- TRBJ1-2 - TRBV6-5 TGTGCCAGCAGTTACGGAGGCCAGGGTCAAGGCTACACCTTC CASSYGGQGQGYTF
- TRBJ1-4 - TRBV4-2 TGTGCCAGCAGCCAAGGACAAAATAATGAAAAACTGTTTTTT CASSQGQNNEKLFF
- TRBJ2-3 few TRBV2 TGTGCCAGCAGTGAATCAAGATTCACTAGCACAGATACGCAGTATTTT CASSESRFTSTDTQYF
- TRBJ1-1 once TRBV25-1 TGTGCCAGCAGGTGGACAGCCGGGAGTGAAGCTTTCTTT CASRWTAGSEAFF
- TRBJ2-1 - TRBV20-1 TGCAGTGCTACCCACCGGGGACAATCCTACAATGAGCAGTTCTTC CSATHRGQSYNEQFF
- TRBJ1-1 - TRBV30 TGTGCCTGGAGTGGCAGGGTGATGAACACTGAAGCTTTCTTT CAWSGRVMNTEAFF
TRBD1 TRBJ1-2 - TRBV25-1 TGTGCCAGCAGTGCGAGACAGGGGTATGGCTACACCTTC CASSARQGYGYTF
TRBD2 TRBJ2-2 - TRBV5-1 TGCGCCAGCAGCTTGTTTCCGACTAGCGGACATGCGAACACCGGGGAGCTGTTTTTT CASSLFPTSGHANTGELFF
TRBD1 TRBJ2-1 - TRBV15 TGTGCCACCAGCAGAGATTTGAGGATGGACAGGGTCCGGAATGAGCAGTTCTTC CATSRDLRMDRVRNEQFF
- TRBJ1-1 - TRBV20-1 TGCAGTGCTAGAGTTCGCACTGGGTTGAACACTGAAGCTTTCTTT CSARVRTGLNTEAFF
- TRBJ2-7 few TRBV6-5 TGTGCCAGCGGGGTCTGGGGTTCCGAGCAGTACTTC CASGVWGSEQYF
- TRBJ2-1 few TRBV29-1 TGCAGCGTTCCCCCACTGGGGGGGCATGAGCAGTTCTTC CSVPPLGGHEQFF
- TRBJ2-3 - TRBV13 TGTGCCAGCAGCTTAAGTTCCTGGTTTACGGGCACAGATACGCAGTATTTT CASSLSSWFTGTDTQYF
TRBD1 TRBJ1-2 few TRBV12-3/TRBV12-4 TGTGCCAGCAGCCAGGGACAGGGGATTGGCTACACCTTC CASSQGQGIGYTF
- TRBJ2-1 - TRBV20-1 TGCAGTGCTAGCAGTAGCTCCCCGGGCAATGAGCAGTTCTTC CSASSSSPGNEQFF
TRBD2 TRBJ2-4 - TRBV6-2/TRBV6-3 TGTGCCAGCACTGGACTAGCCCAAGAGGCCCAGTACTTC CASTGLAQEAQYF
- TRBJ2-3 few TRBV7-2 TGTGCCAGCAGCTTAGCCGCGGGGCGCAGTACAGATACGCAGTATTTT CASSLAAGRSTDTQYF
- TRBJ2-3 - TRBV24-1 TGTGCCACCAGTGATCCCCACAGTGGCGATACGCAGTATTTT CATSDPHSGDTQYF
- TRBJ2-7 - TRBV2 TGTGCCAGCAGTGGAGGGCAGGGAACAGTCTACGAGCAGTACTTC CASSGGQGTVYEQYF
- TRBJ2-7 - TRBV29-1 TGCAGCGTTGAGGAACTAGCAGGGGGGCCACGACTATACAATGAGCAGTACTTC CSVEELAGGPRLYNEQYF
TRBD1 TRBJ2-7 few TRBV20-1 TGCAGTGCTAGAGATCCCGGCAGGGGGATCTACGAGCAGTACTTC CSARDPGRGIYEQYF
TRBD1 TRBJ2-7 - TRBV7-7 TGTGCTAGCAGCTTAGACAGGGAGACCGAGCAGTACTTC CASSLDRETEQYF
- TRBJ2-7 - TRBV12-3/TRBV12-4 TGTGCCAGCAGCCCTGTCAGTTCCTACGAGCAGTACTTC CASSPVSSYEQYF
- TRBJ2-5 - TRBV13 TGTGCCAGCAGCTTAGCCCCGGGACTTTTTGGGACCCAGTACTTC CASSLAPGLFGTQYF
- TRBJ1-3 - TRBV7-9 TGTGCCAGCAGCCTAACAGGGTACCGAAACACCATATATTTT CASSLTGYRNTIYF
- TRBJ2-4 - TRBV4-1 TGCGCCAGCAGCCAAGATCATGAGGATTTGGACATTCAGTACTTC CASSQDHEDLDIQYF
- TRBJ2-1 - TRBV5-1 TGCGCCAGCAGCTTGGCCTGGACCGTAGACAATGAGCAGTTCTTC CASSLAWTVDNEQFF